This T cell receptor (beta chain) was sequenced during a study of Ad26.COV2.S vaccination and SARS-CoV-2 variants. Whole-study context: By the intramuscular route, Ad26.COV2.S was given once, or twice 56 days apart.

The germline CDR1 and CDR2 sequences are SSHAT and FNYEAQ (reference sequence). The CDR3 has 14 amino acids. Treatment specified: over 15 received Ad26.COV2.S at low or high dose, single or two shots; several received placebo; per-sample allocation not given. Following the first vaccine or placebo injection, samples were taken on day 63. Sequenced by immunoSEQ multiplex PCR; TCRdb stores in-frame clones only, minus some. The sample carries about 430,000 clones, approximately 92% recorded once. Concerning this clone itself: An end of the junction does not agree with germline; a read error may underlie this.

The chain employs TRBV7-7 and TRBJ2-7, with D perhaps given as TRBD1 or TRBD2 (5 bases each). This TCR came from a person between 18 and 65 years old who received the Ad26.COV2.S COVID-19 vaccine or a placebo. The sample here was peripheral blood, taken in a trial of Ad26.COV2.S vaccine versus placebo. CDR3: CASSLGTGSYEQYF. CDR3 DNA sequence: TGTGCTAGCAGCTTAGGGACCGGATCCTACGAGCAGTACTTC.